These T cell receptor beta chains were read from a single sample in a study of blood T cells in healthy people across ages. TCRdb analysed the 5' RACE reads with MiXCR anew, one entry per CDR3 protein. The sample yields approximately 800,000 distinct CDR3 sequences, about 36% seen once. The sequencing input was blood. The receptors here all came from a man aged 18 to 30 in good health. Each CDR3 is given with its conserved first and last residue. The D gene is left open where the match is weak. Some rows mark clone size as missing; the rest say once, few, many or name a class of expanded clone.

TRBJ2-7,many,TRBV13,.,CASTAFVAGPYNEQYF,TGTGCCAGCACCGCCTTTGTGGCAGGTCCCTACAATGAGCAGTACTTC
TRBJ2-7,.,TRBV7-2,.,CASSLMYPLGEQYF,TGTGCCAGCAGCTTAATGTACCCGCTGGGCGAGCAGTACTTC
TRBJ1-1,.,TRBV7-9,.,CASSLIGVEGTEAFF,TGTGCCAGCAGCTTAATCGGAGTGGAGGGTACTGAAGCTTTCTTT
TRBJ2-1,.,TRBV2,.,CASSEIIRSTGQFF,TGTGCCAGCAGTGAAATTATTAGATCGACGGGGCAGTTCTTC
TRBJ2-1,few,TRBV9,TRBD2,CASSAGTSGGHEQFF,TGTGCCAGCAGCGCGGGGACTAGCGGGGGGCATGAGCAGTTCTTC
TRBJ2-7,.,TRBV5-1,.,CASSSTGKLYEQYF,TGCGCCAGCAGCTCCACAGGGAAGCTCTACGAGCAGTACTTC
TRBJ2-5,.,TRBV2,TRBD2,CASREKGLALGDEQYF,TGTGCCAGCAGGGAAAAGGGACTAGCGCTAGGGGATGAGCAGTACTTC
TRBJ2-3,.,TRBV6-1,TRBD1,CASGQGWTDTQYF,TGTGCCAGCGGACAGGGTTGGACAGATACGCAGTATTTT
TRBJ2-7,.,TRBV12-3/TRBV12-4,TRBD2,CAGGTSGGYNEQYF,TGTGCCGGGGGGACTAGCGGGGGGTACAATGAGCAGTACTTC
TRBJ2-7,.,TRBV5-5,TRBD1,CASSLDRGPNEQYF,TGTGCCAGCAGCTTGGACAGGGGTCCCAACGAGCAGTACTTC
TRBJ1-1,.,TRBV6-2/TRBV6-3,.,CASSLGPGAFF,TGTGCCAGCAGCTTGGGCCCAGGCGCTTTCTTT
TRBJ1-1,.,TRBV10-3,.,CAISTGMEALF,TGTGCCATCAGTACAGGGATGGAAGCTCTCTTT